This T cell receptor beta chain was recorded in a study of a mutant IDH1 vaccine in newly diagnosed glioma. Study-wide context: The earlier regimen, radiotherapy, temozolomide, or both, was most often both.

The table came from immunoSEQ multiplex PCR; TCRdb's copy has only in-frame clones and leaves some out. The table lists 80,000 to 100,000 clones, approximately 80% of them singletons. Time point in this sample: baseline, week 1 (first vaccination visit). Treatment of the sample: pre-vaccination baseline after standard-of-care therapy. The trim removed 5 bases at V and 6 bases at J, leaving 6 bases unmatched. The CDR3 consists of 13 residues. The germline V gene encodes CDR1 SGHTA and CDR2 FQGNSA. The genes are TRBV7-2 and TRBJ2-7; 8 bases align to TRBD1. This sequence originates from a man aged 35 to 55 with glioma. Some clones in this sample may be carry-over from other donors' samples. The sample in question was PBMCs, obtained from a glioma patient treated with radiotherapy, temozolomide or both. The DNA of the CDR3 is TGTGCCAGCAGCCGACAGGGGTCAGTCGAGCAGTACTTC. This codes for CASSRQGSVEQYF.